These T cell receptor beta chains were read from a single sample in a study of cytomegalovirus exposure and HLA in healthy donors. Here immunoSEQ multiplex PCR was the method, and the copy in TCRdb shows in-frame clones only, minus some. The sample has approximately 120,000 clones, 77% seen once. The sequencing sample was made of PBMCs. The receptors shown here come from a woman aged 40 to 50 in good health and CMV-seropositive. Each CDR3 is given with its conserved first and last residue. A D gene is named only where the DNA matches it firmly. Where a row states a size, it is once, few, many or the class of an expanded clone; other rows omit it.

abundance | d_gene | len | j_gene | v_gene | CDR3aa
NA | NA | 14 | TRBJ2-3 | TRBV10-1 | CANSVISTADTQYF
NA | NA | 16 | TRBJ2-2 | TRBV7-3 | CASSLSSGRSTGELFF
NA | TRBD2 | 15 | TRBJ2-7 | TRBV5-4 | CASSRDGGGLYEQYF
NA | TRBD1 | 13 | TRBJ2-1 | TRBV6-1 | CASRDRPYNEQFF
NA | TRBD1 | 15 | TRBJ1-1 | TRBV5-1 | CASSPQTGRGTEAFF
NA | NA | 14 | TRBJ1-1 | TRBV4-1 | CASSPIQGNTEAFF
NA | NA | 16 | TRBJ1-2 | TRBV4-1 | CASSQDGYTPSYGYTF
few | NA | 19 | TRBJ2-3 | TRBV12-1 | CASSFATSGRVNSTDTQYF
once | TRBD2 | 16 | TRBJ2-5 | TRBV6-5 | CASSYSGAGGRETQYF
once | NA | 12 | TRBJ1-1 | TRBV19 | CASRRQNTEAFF
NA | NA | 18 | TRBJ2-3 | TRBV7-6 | CASSLIEGAAASTDTQYF
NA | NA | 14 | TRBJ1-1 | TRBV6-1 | CASSEAHSLTEAFF
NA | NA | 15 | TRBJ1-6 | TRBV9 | CASSSGSNINSPLHF
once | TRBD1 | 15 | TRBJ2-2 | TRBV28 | CASSFGDRETGELFF